This T cell receptor beta chain emerged from a study of blood T cell repertoires in COVID-19 (dated by TCRdb to about 2020). In terms of the full investigation: The collaborator samples originated in the United States, Italy and Spain and spanned the acute and convalescent phases of COVID-19. Samples came from the ongoing ImmuneRACE study (first 160 participants) plus 1,254 subjects from 6 global collaborators. A freely available public database, intended as a resource for researchers studying the immune response to SARS-CoV-2, is where the repertoires were released. The material from the prospective study consisted of cDNA or gDNA derived from T cells, B-cell-depleted T cells, or PBMCs. Subjects who had been exposed to COVID-19, were actively infected with it, or had recovered from it provided the deeply sampled blood TCRbeta repertoires that made up the dataset. Sample metadata almost always included a de-identified subject ID, COVID-19 status, age in years and sex. Where available, HLA class I and class II types were taken from metadata supplied by the sample provider and were not determined by assay-based typing. The research as a whole found: Clinical and demographic metadata were provided uncurated, with the amount varying by source and participant.

TCRbeta CDR3 regions were amplified from genomic DNA by means of the immunoSEQ Assay, a bias-controlled multiplex PCR. Under the source paper's analysis protocol: The number of nucleated cells in each sample was estimated from the amplification of reference gene primers within the assay. To quantify the absolute abundance of each unique TCRbeta CDR3 rearrangement, sequence reads were collapsed and filtered. Productive Simpson clonality was computed per sample as the square root of Simpson's diversity index over productive rearrangements. TCRdb took this table from immuneACCESS and kept in-frame rearrangements with V and J called. Such tables lack part of the clones; where checked against another copy, unresolved V genes explain under half of the gap, and the rest is unexplained. That table furnishes V, J and clone size, whereas the DNA furnished D and trimming. The sample yields 56,000 or so clones; around nine tenths were counted once. The ten largest clones capture 4% of the sample.

Collaborating institutions collected whole blood in K2EDTA tubes following their own protocols. For TCRbeta analysis, collaborators shipped samples in one of three forms: frozen whole blood, isolated PBMCs, or DNA extracted from either of those sample types. CDR1 and CDR2 were assigned from the germline V gene as MRHNA and SNTAGT. From cysteine to phenylalanine, the CDR3 is 13 amino acids long. The entry retains the CDR3 DNA only, 39 bases that are in frame from base 1. V lost 6 bases and J lost 5 bases; the stretch between them is 13 bases long. Details on this clone: The clone's antigen remains unknown. Base qualities are missing; no much larger clone stands one base away.

The sample taken for sequencing was peripheral blood. This receptor was obtained from a man aged 50 or older with acute or convalescent COVID-19. Rearrangement joined TRBV6-4 to TRBJ1-1; the D gene is possibly TRBD1, with 5 bases matching. Read as DNA, the sequence is TGTGCCAGCAGCTCTTTACAGGATACTGAAGCTTTCTTT. This yields the protein CASSSLQDTEAFF.